Listed below are T cell receptor beta chains from one sample, sequenced in a study of blood T cell repertoires in COVID-19. The data were produced by immunoSEQ multiplex PCR, yet TCRdb's version contains in-frame clones alone and is incomplete. The repertoire includes tens of thousands of clones, around nine tenths of them detected once, and around 3.4% sits in the top ten. The sample consisted of peripheral blood. The receptors come from a woman aged 70-85 years with acute or convalescent COVID-19. Each CDR3 is given with its conserved first and last residue. A D gene is named only where the DNA matches it firmly. For some rows the clone size is stated as once, few or many, or as a class when expanded; others skip it.

J gene	D gene	V gene	clone size	CDR3 DNA	CDR3 protein
TRBJ1-5	.	TRBV6-5	.	TGTGCCAGCAACGAGGGATCTAGCAATCAGCCCCAGCATTTT	CASNEGSSNQPQHF
TRBJ1-1	.	TRBV19	.	TGTGCCAGTAGTCCCCATACGGGGGGCGCAGTAACTGAAGCTTTCTTT	CASSPHTGGAVTEAFF
TRBJ2-3	.	TRBV6-4	.	TGTGCCAGCAGTTTCGAAGATTCCGGTACGCAGTATTTT	CASSFEDSGTQYF
TRBJ2-7	TRBD1	TRBV15	.	TGTGCCACCAGCAGAGCCCAACAGGGGTACGAGCAGTACTTC	CATSRAQQGYEQYF
TRBJ2-7	.	TRBV5-6	.	TGTGCCAGCAGTAGGCGGATGAGCTCCTACGAGCAGTACTTC	CASSRRMSSYEQYF
TRBJ1-5	TRBD1	TRBV19	once	TGTGCCAGTAGTATAGAAGGGGGCGGGGCTAGCAATCAGCCCCAGCATTTT	CASSIEGGGASNQPQHF
TRBJ2-2	.	TRBV28	once	TGTGCCAGCAGTCCAGCCTACAGGGTCACGAACACCGGGGAGCTGTTTTTT	CASSPAYRVTNTGELFF
TRBJ1-4	.	TRBV25-1	.	TGTGCCAGCGGCCTCGAAGGGGGTACTAATGAAAAACTGTTTTTT	CASGLEGGTNEKLFF
TRBJ2-3	TRBD1	TRBV5-1	.	TGCGCCAGCAGGGACAGGGGGGGCACAGATACGCAGTATTTT	CASRDRGGTDTQYF
TRBJ2-7	TRBD2	TRBV27	.	TGTGCCAGCAGTTCCCGGGGGACTAGCTACGAGCAGTACTTC	CASSSRGTSYEQYF
TRBJ1-2	.	TRBV14	.	TGTGCCAGCAGCCCACAAAACTATGGCTACACCTTC	CASSPQNYGYTF
TRBJ2-3	.	TRBV27	.	TGTGCCAGCAGTTTATATATAGCTATGAGCACAGATACGCAGTATTTT	CASSLYIAMSTDTQYF
TRBJ1-5	TRBD1	TRBV27	once	TGTGCCAGCAGCCGCGGACAGGGCGGACAGCCCCAGCATTTT	CASSRGQGGQPQHF
TRBJ2-5	TRBD1	TRBV5-4	few	TGTGCCAGCAGCTCCCGACAGGGGGGTCGAGAGACCCAGTACTTC	CASSSRQGGRETQYF
TRBJ1-2	TRBD1	TRBV7-9	.	TGTGCCAGCAGCGCCAAATGGACAGGGGGTTTTGACTATGGCTACACCTTC	CASSAKWTGGFDYGYTF
TRBJ1-2	.	TRBV19	.	TGTGCCAGTAGCCCTTTTAGGCAGGGAACTGGCTACACCTTC	CASSPFRQGTGYTF
TRBJ1-1	.	TRBV18	once	TGTGCCAGCTCATCGTTGGGAACAGGGAGCACTGAAGCTTTCTTT	CASSSLGTGSTEAFF
TRBJ1-2	.	TRBV15	.	TGTGCCACCAGCAGAGATCAGGACACAAACTATGGCTACACCTTC	CATSRDQDTNYGYTF
TRBJ1-1	.	TRBV18	few	TGTGCCAGCTCTCCAGACAACAGGGTTGGTAAGGCTGAAGCTTTCTTT	CASSPDNRVGKAEAFF
TRBJ1-2	.	TRBV6-6	.	TGTGCCAGCAGTTACTCGGGGCGGCAGGGCTCTGGCTACACCTTC	CASSYSGRQGSGYTF
TRBJ2-5	TRBD2	TRBV28	.	TGTGCCAGCAGTACCCGAAAAGCGGGAGCCTTCGAGACCCAGTACTTC	CASSTRKAGAFETQYF
TRBJ2-1	.	TRBV5-1	.	TGCGCCAGCAGCTTTGCTAGCGTTGTCAGCTCCTACAATGAGCAGTTCTTC	CASSFASVVSSYNEQFF
TRBJ2-5	.	TRBV3-1/TRBV3-2	.	TGTGCCAGCAGCCAAGTCGGAGGGTTGGAGACCCAGTACTTC	CASSQVGGLETQYF
TRBJ2-7	TRBD2	TRBV28	.	TGTGCCAGCAGTTTGGGGGGGACTAGGGCCCACGAGCAGTACTTC	CASSLGGTRAHEQYF
TRBJ2-7	TRBD2	TRBV28	.	TGTGCCAGCAGAAGTTTGAGGGTTGCGAGCGGGACTTACGAGCAGTACTTC	CASRSLRVASGTYEQYF
TRBJ2-7	.	TRBV10-2	.	TGCGCCAGCTGTGAGGCGGGGCGGTCCTACGAGCAGTACTTC	CASCEAGRSYEQYF
TRBJ2-1	.	TRBV21-1	.	TGTGCCAGCAGCATACGGGTTTTCGGGGTTTCGTACAATGAGCAGTTCTTC	CASSIRVFGVSYNEQFF
TRBJ2-3	.	TRBV5-1	.	TGCGCCAGCAGCTTGGAACAGCGAGGGGGAACTAGCACAGATACGCAGTATTTT	CASSLEQRGGTSTDTQYF
TRBJ1-2	.	TRBV21-1	.	TGTGCCAGCATTTTTACCCGGGGTGGCTACACCTTC	CASIFTRGGYTF
TRBJ2-1	.	TRBV7-2	.	TGTGCCAGCACCTTGCTTCTAGCTGGCAATGAGCAGTTCTTC	CASTLLLAGNEQFF
TRBJ2-4	TRBD1	TRBV5-4	.	TGTGCCAGCAGCGAGGCGACAGGGGGAAACATTCAGTACTTC	CASSEATGGNIQYF
TRBJ2-3	.	TRBV12-5	.	TGTGCTAGTGCCATGGGACTCGGGGATACGCAGTATTTT	CASAMGLGDTQYF
TRBJ1-1	.	TRBV11-2	.	TGTGCCAGCAGCTTCGGGGATAACACTGAAGCTTTCTTT	CASSFGDNTEAFF
TRBJ1-2	TRBD1	TRBV3-1/TRBV3-2	.	TGTGCCAGCAGTGAGGACAGGCGGCGTGGCTACACCTTC	CASSEDRRRGYTF
TRBJ2-7	TRBD1	TRBV27	.	TGTGCCAGCAGTAGACAGGGAAGCTCCTACGAGCAGTACTTC	CASSRQGSSYEQYF
TRBJ1-2	.	TRBV13	.	TGTGCCAGCAGCTTCGGACAAGGGGACTATGGCTACACCTTC	CASSFGQGDYGYTF
TRBJ2-1	.	TRBV11-2	.	TGTGCCAGCATCCTAGGGGGTTCCTACAATGAGCAGTTCTTC	CASILGGSYNEQFF
TRBJ2-7	.	TRBV2	.	TGTGCCAGCAGTGACCAAAACGCGGCCCCAAAGTACTTC	CASSDQNAAPKYF